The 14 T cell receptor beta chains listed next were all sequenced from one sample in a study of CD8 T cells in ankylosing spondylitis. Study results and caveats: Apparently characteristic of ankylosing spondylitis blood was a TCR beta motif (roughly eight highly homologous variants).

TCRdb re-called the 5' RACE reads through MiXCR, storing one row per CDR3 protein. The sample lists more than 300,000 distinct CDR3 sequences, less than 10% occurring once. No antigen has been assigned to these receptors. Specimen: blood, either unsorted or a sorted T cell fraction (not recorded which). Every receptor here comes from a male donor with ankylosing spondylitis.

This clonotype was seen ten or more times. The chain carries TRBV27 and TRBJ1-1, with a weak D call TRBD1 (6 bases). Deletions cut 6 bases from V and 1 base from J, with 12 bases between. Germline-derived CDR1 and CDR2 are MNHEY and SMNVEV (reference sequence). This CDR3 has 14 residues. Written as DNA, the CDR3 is TGTGCCAGCAGAAAGCGAGGGGGGAACACTGAAGCTTTCTTT. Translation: CASRKRGGNTEAFF.

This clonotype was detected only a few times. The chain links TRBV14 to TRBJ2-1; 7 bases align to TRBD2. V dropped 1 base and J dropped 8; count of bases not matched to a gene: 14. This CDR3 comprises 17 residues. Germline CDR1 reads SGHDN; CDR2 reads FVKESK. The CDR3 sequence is CASSQAVVAGAVYEQFF. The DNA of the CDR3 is TGTGCCAGCAGCCAAGCAGTCGTGGCGGGAGCGGTCTATGAGCAGTTCTTC.

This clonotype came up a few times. CDR3 coding DNA: TGCGCCAGCAGCCAACCTCAGTTGCGGGGTGAGCAGTACTTC. Translation gives CASSQPQLRGEQYF. The rearrangement links TRBV4-1 to TRBJ2-7; a possible D gene is TRBD2 (6 bases). Trimming pared 2 bases from V and 7 bases from J, leaving 15 bases between. CDR1 is MGHRA and CDR2 is YSYEKL in the germline V gene. This CDR3 comprises 14 residues.

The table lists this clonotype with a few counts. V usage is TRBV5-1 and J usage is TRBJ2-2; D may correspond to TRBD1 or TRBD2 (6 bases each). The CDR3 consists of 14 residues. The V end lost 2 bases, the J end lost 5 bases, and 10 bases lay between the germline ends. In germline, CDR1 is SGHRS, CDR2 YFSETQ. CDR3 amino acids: CASSFKGGTGELFF. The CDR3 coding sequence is TGCGCCAGCAGCTTCAAAGGGGGGACCGGGGAGCTGTTTTTT.

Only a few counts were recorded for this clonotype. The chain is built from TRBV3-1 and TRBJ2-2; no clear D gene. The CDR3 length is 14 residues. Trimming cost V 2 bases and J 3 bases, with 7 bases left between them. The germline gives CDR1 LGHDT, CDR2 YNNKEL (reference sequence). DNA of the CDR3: TGTGCCAGCAGCCAATTTCCTGACACCGGGGAGCTGTTTTTT. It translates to CASSQFPDTGELFF. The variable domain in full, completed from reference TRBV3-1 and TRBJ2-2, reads DTAVSQTPKYLVTQMGNDKSIKCEQNLGHDTMYWYKQDSKKFLKIMFSYNNKELIINETVPNRFSPKSPDKAHLNLHINSLELGDSAVYFCASSQFPDTGELFFGEGSRLTVL.

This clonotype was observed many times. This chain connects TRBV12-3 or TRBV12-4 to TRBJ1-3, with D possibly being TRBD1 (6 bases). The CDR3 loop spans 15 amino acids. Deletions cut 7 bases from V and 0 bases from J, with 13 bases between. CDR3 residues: CASTLGQNSGNTIYF. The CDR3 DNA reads TGTGCCAGCACCCTGGGACAAAACTCTGGAAACACCATATATTTT.

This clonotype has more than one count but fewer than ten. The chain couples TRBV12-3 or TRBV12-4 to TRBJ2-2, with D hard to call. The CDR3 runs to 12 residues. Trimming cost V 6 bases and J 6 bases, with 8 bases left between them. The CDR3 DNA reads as TGTGCCAGCAGGCTAGGGCCCGGGGAGCTGTTTTTT. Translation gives CASRLGPGELFF.

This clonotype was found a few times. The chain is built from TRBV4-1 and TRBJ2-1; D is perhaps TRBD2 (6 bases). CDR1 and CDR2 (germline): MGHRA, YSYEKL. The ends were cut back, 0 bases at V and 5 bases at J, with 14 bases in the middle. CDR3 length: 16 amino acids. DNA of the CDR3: TGCGCCAGCAGCCAAGAGTACGGGGGAGACAACAATGAGCAGTTCTTC. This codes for CASSQEYGGDNNEQFF.

DNA of the CDR3: TGTGCCAGCAGTTTTACAGCCCAAGAGACCCAGTACTTC. This gives the protein CASSFTAQETQYF. The chain links TRBV27 to TRBJ2-5, with D hard to call. CDR1 MNHEY and CDR2 SMNVEV come from the germline V gene (reference sequence). The CDR3 has 13 amino acids. The V end was cut by 3 bases, the J end by 1 base, with 6 bases between.

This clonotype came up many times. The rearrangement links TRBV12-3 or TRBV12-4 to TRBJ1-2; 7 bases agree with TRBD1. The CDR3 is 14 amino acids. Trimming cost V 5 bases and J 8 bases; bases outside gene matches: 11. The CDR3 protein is CASSGYRGITGYTF. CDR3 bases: TGTGCCAGCAGTGGATACAGGGGTATTACGGGCTACACCTTC.

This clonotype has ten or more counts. This chain's CDR3 is CASSESRGNIQYF. In DNA form, the CDR3 reads TGTGCCAGCAGTGAGTCGAGGGGAAACATTCAGTACTTC. The V and J genes are TRBV28 and TRBJ2-4, with D perhaps being TRBD1 or TRBD2 (5 bases each). The V and J ends lost 5 bases and 6 bases respectively, with 11 bases between them. This CDR3 is 13 amino acids long. Germline CDR1 reads MDHEN; CDR2 reads SYDVKM.

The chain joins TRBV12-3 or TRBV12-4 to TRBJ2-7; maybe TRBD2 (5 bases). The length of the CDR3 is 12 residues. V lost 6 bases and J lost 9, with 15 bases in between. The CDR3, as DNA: TGTGCCAGCAGCCCCGGGGTATGGCTGCAGTACTTC. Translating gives CASSPGVWLQYF.

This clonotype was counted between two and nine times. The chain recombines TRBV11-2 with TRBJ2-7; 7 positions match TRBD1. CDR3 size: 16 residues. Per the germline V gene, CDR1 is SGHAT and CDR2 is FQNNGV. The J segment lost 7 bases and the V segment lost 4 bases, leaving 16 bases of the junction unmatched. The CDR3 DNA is TGTGCCAGCAGCTATTCCGGGACAGAGGATTCGTGGGAGCAGTACTTC. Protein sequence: CASSYSGTEDSWEQYF.

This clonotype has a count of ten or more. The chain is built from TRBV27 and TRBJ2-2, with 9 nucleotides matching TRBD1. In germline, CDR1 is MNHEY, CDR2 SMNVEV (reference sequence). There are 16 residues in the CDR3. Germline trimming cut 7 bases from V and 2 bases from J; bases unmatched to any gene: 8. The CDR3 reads CASTRQGEYNTGELFF. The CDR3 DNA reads TGTGCCAGCACCCGACAGGGGGAGTACAACACCGGGGAGCTGTTTTTT.